A selection of T cell receptor beta chains follows, all from one sample in a study of blood T cell repertoires in COVID-19. Measured with immunoSEQ multiplex PCR; TCRdb has only the in-frame clones, and not every one. The data show 300,000 to 400,000 clones, around 87% seen once. Sequences were obtained from peripheral blood. Receptors originate from a woman aged 55-70 years with COVID-19, enrolled during active disease. Each CDR3 is given with its conserved first and last residue. D genes are given only for firm matches. Expanded clones are given a class, and other clones once, few, many or no size at all.

cdr3_nt	cdr3_aa	d_call	v_call	j_call	cdr3_length	clone_size
TGCGCCAGCAGCCCGGCGGAGGCAGATACGCAGTATTTT	CASSPAEADTQYF	NA	TRBV5-1	TRBJ2-3	13	NA
TGTGCCAGCAGTTCAGGGACAGCCGGTAATGAAAAACTGTTTTTT	CASSSGTAGNEKLFF	TRBD1	TRBV28	TRBJ1-4	15	few
TGTGCCACAGGGGGCCCGGGAAGACGGGTCAATTCACCCCTCCACTTT	CATGGPGRRVNSPLHF	TRBD1	TRBV9	TRBJ1-6	16	NA
TGCGCCAGCAGCCAAGTGGGATCGACAGGGGGTTGGAACTATGGCTACACCTTC	CASSQVGSTGGWNYGYTF	TRBD1	TRBV4-1	TRBJ1-2	18	NA
TGTGCCAGCAGCTTCGACTCGGGGAACACCGGGGAGCTGTTTTTT	CASSFDSGNTGELFF	NA	TRBV11-3	TRBJ2-2	15	NA
TGTGCCAGCAGCCAAGCTCCAAGAGGTCACGGGAACACTGAAGCTTTCTTT	CASSQAPRGHGNTEAFF	NA	TRBV3-1/TRBV3-2	TRBJ1-1	17	NA
TGTGCCAGCAGCTTGGGGGCCGGGGGAACCAACGTCCTGACTTTC	CASSLGAGGTNVLTF	NA	TRBV5-4	TRBJ2-6	15	NA
TGTGCCAGCAGCGTAGCGGGGGGCGGGGTAGATACGCAGTATTTT	CASSVAGGGVDTQYF	TRBD2	TRBV2	TRBJ2-3	15	NA
TGTGCCAGCATCCAGGGAGCCGGAGGGAATGAGCAGTTCTTC	CASIQGAGGNEQFF	NA	TRBV28	TRBJ2-1	14	NA
TGTGCCAGCAGCCAGGGCGCCGGGACTCCTATTAACTATGGCTACACCTTC	CASSQGAGTPINYGYTF	NA	TRBV3-1/TRBV3-2	TRBJ1-2	17	NA
TGTGCCAGCAGCCCACGGACAGGGGATCGAACCGGGGAGCTGTTTTTT	CASSPRTGDRTGELFF	TRBD1	TRBV7-6	TRBJ2-2	16	NA
TGTGCCAGCAGCTTCCTCGACAGGGAGGCAAACTATGGCTACACCTTC	CASSFLDREANYGYTF	TRBD1	TRBV7-8	TRBJ1-2	16	NA
TGTGCCAGCTCACCAGATCGGTCTTATGGCTACACCTTC	CASSPDRSYGYTF	NA	TRBV18	TRBJ1-2	13	NA
TGTGCCAGCAGTTACTCTCCAGGGGCTGAAGCTTTCTTT	CASSYSPGAEAFF	NA	TRBV6-6	TRBJ1-1	13	NA
TGTGCCAGCTCACCACGGGCTGAGGGCACTGAAGCTTTCTTT	CASSPRAEGTEAFF	NA	TRBV18	TRBJ1-1	14	NA
TGTGCCAGCAGAGGGACGGCGGGGAACTCACCCCTCCACTTT	CASRGTAGNSPLHF	NA	TRBV3-1/TRBV3-2	TRBJ1-6	14	NA
TGTGCCAGCAGTGAAGGGCGGAGTGCAGGGGGCGGGTCGAAGATCTTCGAGCAGTACTTC	CASSEGRSAGGGSKIFEQYF	TRBD1	TRBV6-4	TRBJ2-7	20	NA
TGTGCCAGCAGCTCCTCGGACAGTTATGAAGCTTTCTTT	CASSSSDSYEAFF	NA	TRBV7-3	TRBJ1-1	13	NA
TGTGCCATCTCCCCCGGGGGGAATTCACCCCTCCACTTT	CAISPGGNSPLHF	NA	TRBV10-3	TRBJ1-6	13	NA
TGCGCCAGCAGCCCAGGGGAAGATGAGTCCGGGGAGCTGTTTTTT	CASSPGEDESGELFF	NA	TRBV5-1	TRBJ2-2	15	NA
TGCGCCAGCAGCCTGGGGGCTAGCGGGGGGGCCTCCAATGAGCAGTTCTTC	CASSLGASGGASNEQFF	TRBD2	TRBV5-1	TRBJ2-1	17	once
TGTGCCAGCAGTGGCTGGGACAGTCGGACCCAGTACTTC	CASSGWDSRTQYF	TRBD1	TRBV6-1	TRBJ2-5	13	NA
TGTGCCAGCAGTCCTTCGGGGTTGAACACTGAAGCTTTCTTT	CASSPSGLNTEAFF	NA	TRBV6-4	TRBJ1-1	14	NA
TGTGCCAGCAGCTCAACGGGGGGTGGGACCCAGTACTTC	CASSSTGGGTQYF	TRBD2	TRBV11-1	TRBJ2-5	13	NA
TGTGCCAGCAGCTTGTCTAGCGCAGCGAACACCGGGGAGCTGTTTTTT	CASSLSSAANTGELFF	NA	TRBV5-4	TRBJ2-2	16	NA
TGTGCCAGCAGTGAAGCTGTCGGTCGGGAGACCCAGTACTTC	CASSEAVGRETQYF	NA	TRBV6-1	TRBJ2-5	14	NA
TGTGCCTGTGGGGGGATCAATCAGCCCCAGCATTTT	CACGGINQPQHF	NA	TRBV30	TRBJ1-5	12	NA
TGCGCCAGCAGCTTGAGTCAGGGTGACGGCTACACCTTC	CASSLSQGDGYTF	NA	TRBV5-1	TRBJ1-2	13	NA
TGTGCCAGCAGTGTGGAGGGCTACACCTTC	CASSVEGYTF	NA	TRBV2	TRBJ1-2	10	NA
TGTGCCAGTAGTATAGTAGGAGGAGTCGGGTACGAGCAGTACTTC	CASSIVGGVGYEQYF	NA	TRBV19	TRBJ2-7	15	once
TGTGCCAGCAGCCGTGGCAGGGGGCAGGGCACCGGGGAGCTGTTTTTT	CASSRGRGQGTGELFF	TRBD1	TRBV7-2	TRBJ2-2	16	NA
TGCGCCAGCAGCTTGCTGGTCGGGGGACCTCCTAACACCGGGGAGCTGTTTTTT	CASSLLVGGPPNTGELFF	NA	TRBV5-1	TRBJ2-2	18	NA
TGTGCCAGCTCACTTAAACAGGGTCAGGGAAATCAGCCCCAGCATTTT	CASSLKQGQGNQPQHF	NA	TRBV18	TRBJ1-5	16	NA
TGTGCCAGCAGCTTGACTGGTGAAGTTAAGTACGAGCAGTACTTC	CASSLTGEVKYEQYF	NA	TRBV5-6	TRBJ2-7	15	NA
TGTGCCAGCAGTTCACAGGGCGGTGCGTTTCGGGCTTTCTTT	CASSSQGGAFRAFF	NA	TRBV6-5	TRBJ1-1	14	NA
TGTGCCAGCCGGAGGGAGGGACTAGCGGGGGAGCAGTTCTTC	CASRREGLAGEQFF	TRBD2	TRBV6-5	TRBJ2-1	14	NA
TGTGCCAGCAGTCCTCAGGGACTCCGAGGCTACACCTTC	CASSPQGLRGYTF	NA	TRBV7-6	TRBJ1-2	13	NA
TGTGCCAGTTCAGACTCTGGAAACACCATATATTTT	CASSDSGNTIYF	NA	TRBV12-1	TRBJ1-3	12	NA
TGCGCCAGCAGCCAAGCACCAGACGAGCAGTACTTC	CASSQAPDEQYF	NA	TRBV4-1	TRBJ2-7	12	few
TGTGCCTCTCAGGGTTATACTGAAGCTTTCTTT	CASQGYTEAFF	NA	TRBV11-2	TRBJ1-1	11	NA
TGTGCCAGCAGTTTATTTGGGAGCCCTCAGCCCCAGCATTTT	CASSLFGSPQPQHF	NA	TRBV28	TRBJ1-5	14	NA
TGCGCCAGCAGCTTTATAGCAGGGGGGTACGGCGAGCAGTTCTTC	CASSFIAGGYGEQFF	NA	TRBV5-1	TRBJ2-1	15	NA
TGTGCCAGCAGGATCCGGGACAGGGGGTCCTACGAGCAGTACTTC	CASRIRDRGSYEQYF	TRBD1	TRBV2	TRBJ2-7	15	NA
TGTGCCAGCTCACGTACTTCTACCTCCTCCTACGAGCAGTACTTC	CASSRTSTSSYEQYF	NA	TRBV18	TRBJ2-7	15	few
TGTGCCAGCAGAGGAGGGGCCCAATCGAGGGGCTACACCTTC	CASRGGAQSRGYTF	NA	TRBV7-9	TRBJ1-2	14	NA
TGTGCCAGCAGCCAAGATTCCGCAGCAGGGTCGGGTTCACCCCTCCACTTT	CASSQDSAAGSGSPLHF	NA	TRBV4-2	TRBJ1-6	17	NA
TGTGCCAGCCCACGAGGAGGGGCTGGGGCCAACGTCCTGACTTTC	CASPRGGAGANVLTF	NA	TRBV18	TRBJ2-6	15	few
TGTGCCAGCAGTCAGACTGCGGGGTACACAGATACGCAGTATTTT	CASSQTAGYTDTQYF	NA	TRBV6-5	TRBJ2-3	15	NA
TGTGCCAGCAGCCAACTCGATTCGGGAAACACCATATATTTT	CASSQLDSGNTIYF	NA	TRBV9	TRBJ1-3	14	few
TGTGCCTGGAGTCAGGGCCTAAGCAATCAGCCCCAGCATTTT	CAWSQGLSNQPQHF	NA	TRBV30	TRBJ1-5	14	few
TGTGCCAGCAGTTCCGGAGGAGGAGGCGCAGATACGCAGTATTTT	CASSSGGGGADTQYF	NA	TRBV6-2/TRBV6-3	TRBJ2-3	15	NA
TGTGCCAGCAGATCACAGGGGTACTATGGCTACACCTTC	CASRSQGYYGYTF	TRBD1	TRBV2	TRBJ1-2	13	NA